Listed below are T cell receptor beta chains from one sample, sequenced in a study of blood T cell repertoires in COVID-19. Only in-frame clones appear in the TCRdb table, and some are missing; sequencing was by immunoSEQ multiplex PCR. The sample records under 500,000 clones, around 88% being singletons. The sequenced material came from peripheral blood. The receptors stem from a woman aged 25 to 39 with acute or convalescent COVID-19. CDR3s include the opening cysteine and the closing phenylalanine or tryptophan. D genes are given only for firm matches.

d_call: .
v_call: TRBV5-5
j_call: TRBJ2-7
cdr3_nt: TGTGCCAGCAGCTACTATGACAGGCAGCCCTACGAGCAGTACTTC
cdr3_aa: CASSYYDRQPYEQYF

d_call: .
v_call: TRBV11-3
j_call: TRBJ2-2
cdr3_nt: TGTGCCAGCAGCTTGGGGCAGGGCCTAGACGGGGAGCTGTTTTTT
cdr3_aa: CASSLGQGLDGELFF

d_call: .
v_call: TRBV27
j_call: TRBJ1-1
cdr3_nt: TGTGCCAGCAGTTTAACTGCAGGGGCGTATACTGAAGCTTTCTTT
cdr3_aa: CASSLTAGAYTEAFF

d_call: TRBD1
v_call: TRBV10-3
j_call: TRBJ2-3
cdr3_nt: TGTGCCATCAGTGAGTCGAGACAGGGAAATACGCAGTATTTT
cdr3_aa: CAISESRQGNTQYF

d_call: TRBD2
v_call: TRBV9
j_call: TRBJ2-1
cdr3_nt: TGTGCCAGCAGCTTCCCCCCCGGCGGGGGGGCGGACAATGAGCAGTTCTTC
cdr3_aa: CASSFPPGGGADNEQFF

d_call: .
v_call: TRBV28
j_call: TRBJ2-4
cdr3_nt: TGTGCCAGCAGTTTCTACAGAAACATTCAGTACTTC
cdr3_aa: CASSFYRNIQYF

d_call: TRBD1
v_call: TRBV27
j_call: TRBJ1-4
cdr3_nt: TGTGCCAGCAGGGTAACCGGGACAGGGGCCGGGAAACTGTTTTTT
cdr3_aa: CASRVTGTGAGKLFF

d_call: .
v_call: TRBV5-4
j_call: TRBJ1-2
cdr3_nt: TGTGCCAGCAGCACTTCAGGGATTGAGGGCTACACCTTC
cdr3_aa: CASSTSGIEGYTF

d_call: TRBD1
v_call: TRBV29-1
j_call: TRBJ2-5
cdr3_nt: TGCAGCGGGGGACAGCAAGAGACCCAGTACTTC
cdr3_aa: CSGGQQETQYF

d_call: TRBD1
v_call: TRBV2
j_call: TRBJ2-7
cdr3_nt: TGTGCCAGCAGCGTCTCTGGGGACAGGGTTTTCGAGCAGTACTTC
cdr3_aa: CASSVSGDRVFEQYF

d_call: TRBD1
v_call: TRBV29-1
j_call: TRBJ2-2
cdr3_nt: TGCAGCGTGGGACAGGACGGGGAGCTGTTTTTT
cdr3_aa: CSVGQDGELFF